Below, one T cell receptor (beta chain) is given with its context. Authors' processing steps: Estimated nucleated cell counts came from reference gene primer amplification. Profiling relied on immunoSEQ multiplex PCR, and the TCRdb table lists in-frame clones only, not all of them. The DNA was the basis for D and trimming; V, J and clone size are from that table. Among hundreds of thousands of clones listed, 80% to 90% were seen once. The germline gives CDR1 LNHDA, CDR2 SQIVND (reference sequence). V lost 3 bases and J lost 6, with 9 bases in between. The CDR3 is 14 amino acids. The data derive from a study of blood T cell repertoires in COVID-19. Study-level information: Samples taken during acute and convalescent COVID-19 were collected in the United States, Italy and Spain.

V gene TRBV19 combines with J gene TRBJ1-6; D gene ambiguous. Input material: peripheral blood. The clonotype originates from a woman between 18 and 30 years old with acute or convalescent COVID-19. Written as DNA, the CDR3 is TGTGCCAGTAGTATGTCGACTGCTAATTCACCCCTCCACTTT. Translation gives CASSMSTANSPLHF.